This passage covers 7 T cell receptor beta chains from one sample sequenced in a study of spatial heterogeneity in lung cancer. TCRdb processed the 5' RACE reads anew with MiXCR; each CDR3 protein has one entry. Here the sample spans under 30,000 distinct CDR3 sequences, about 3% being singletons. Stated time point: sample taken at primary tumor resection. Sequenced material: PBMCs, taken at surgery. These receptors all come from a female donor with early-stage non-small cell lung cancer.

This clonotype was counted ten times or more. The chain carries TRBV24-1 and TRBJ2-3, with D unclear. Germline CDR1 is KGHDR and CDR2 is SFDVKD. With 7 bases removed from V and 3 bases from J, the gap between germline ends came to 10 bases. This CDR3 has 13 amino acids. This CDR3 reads CATSGFGTDTQYF. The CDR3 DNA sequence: TGTGCCACCAGCGGCTTCGGTACAGATACGCAGTATTTT.

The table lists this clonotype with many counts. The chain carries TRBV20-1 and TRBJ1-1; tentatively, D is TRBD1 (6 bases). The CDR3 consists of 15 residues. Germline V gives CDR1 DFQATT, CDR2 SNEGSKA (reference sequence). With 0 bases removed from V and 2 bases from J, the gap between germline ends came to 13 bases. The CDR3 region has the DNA TGCAGTGCTAGAGACCCGACAGGAGGTAACACTGAAGCTTTCTTT. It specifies CSARDPTGGNTEAFF.

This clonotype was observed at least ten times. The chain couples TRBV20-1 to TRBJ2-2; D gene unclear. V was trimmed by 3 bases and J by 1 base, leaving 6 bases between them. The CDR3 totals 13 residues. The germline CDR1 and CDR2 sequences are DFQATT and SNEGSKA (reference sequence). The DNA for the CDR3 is TGCAGTGCTAGTCACGGGAACACCGGGGAGCTGTTTTTT. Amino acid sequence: CSASHGNTGELFF.

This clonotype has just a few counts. CDR3 sequence: CASSLVPDRANTEAFF. The CDR3 region has the DNA TGTGCCAGCAGTTTAGTGCCGGACAGGGCGAACACTGAAGCTTTCTTT. The chain is built from TRBV12-3 or TRBV12-4 and TRBJ1-1; 8 bases align to TRBD1. Losses at the gene ends were 1 base for V and 1 base for J; bases not matched to a gene: 5. The CDR3 totals 16 residues.

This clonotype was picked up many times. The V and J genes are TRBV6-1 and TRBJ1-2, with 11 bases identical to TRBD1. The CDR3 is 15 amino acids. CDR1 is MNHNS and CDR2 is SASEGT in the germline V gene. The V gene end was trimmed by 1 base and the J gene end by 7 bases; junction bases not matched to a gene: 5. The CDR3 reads CASSEEDRGRIGYTF. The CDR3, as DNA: TGTGCCAGCAGTGAAGAGGACAGGGGGCGGATTGGCTACACCTTC.

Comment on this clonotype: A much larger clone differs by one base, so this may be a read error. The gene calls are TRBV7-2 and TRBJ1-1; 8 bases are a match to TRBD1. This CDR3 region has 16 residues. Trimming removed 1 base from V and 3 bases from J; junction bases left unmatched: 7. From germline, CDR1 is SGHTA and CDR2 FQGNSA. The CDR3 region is CASSLGVLDRDTEAFF. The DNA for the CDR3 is TGTGCCAGCAGCTTAGGGGTGCTGGACAGGGACACTGAAGCTTTCTTT.

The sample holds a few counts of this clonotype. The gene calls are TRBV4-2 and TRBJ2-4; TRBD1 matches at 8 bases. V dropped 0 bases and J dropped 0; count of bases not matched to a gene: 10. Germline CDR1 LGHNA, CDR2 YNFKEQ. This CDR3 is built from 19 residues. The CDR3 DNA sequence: TGTGCCAGCAGCCAAGATTCGGGACAGGCCGATCTAGCCAAAAACATTCAGTACTTC. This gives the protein CASSQDSGQADLAKNIQYF.